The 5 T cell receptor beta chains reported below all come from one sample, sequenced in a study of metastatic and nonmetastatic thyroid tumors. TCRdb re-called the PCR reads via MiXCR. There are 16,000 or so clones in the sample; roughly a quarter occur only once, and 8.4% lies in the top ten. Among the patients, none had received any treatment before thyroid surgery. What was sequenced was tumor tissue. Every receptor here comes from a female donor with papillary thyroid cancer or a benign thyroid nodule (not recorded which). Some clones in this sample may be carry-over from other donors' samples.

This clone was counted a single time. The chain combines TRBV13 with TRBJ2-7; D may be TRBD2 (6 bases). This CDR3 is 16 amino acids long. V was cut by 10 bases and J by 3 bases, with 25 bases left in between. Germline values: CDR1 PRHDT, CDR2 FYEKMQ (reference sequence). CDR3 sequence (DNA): TGTGCCATCAGTCCCCGGTCTCGCGGGACGTACTACGAGCAGTACTTC. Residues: CAISPRSRGTYYEQYF.

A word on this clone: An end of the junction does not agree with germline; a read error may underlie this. In DNA, the CDR3 is TGTGCCAGCAGCTTATTGAGCCCAGTTATGAACACTGAAGCTTTCTTT. It codes for CASSLLSPVMNTEAFF. This chain uses TRBV28 with TRBJ1-1; D remains unclear. Germline V CDR1 and CDR2: MDHEN, SYDVKM. The CDR3 is 16 residues long.

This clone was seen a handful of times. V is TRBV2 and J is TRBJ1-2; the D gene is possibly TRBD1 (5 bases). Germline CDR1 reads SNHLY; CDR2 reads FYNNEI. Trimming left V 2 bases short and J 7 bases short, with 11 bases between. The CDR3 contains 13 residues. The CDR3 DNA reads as TGTGCCAGCAGTGAACTGGGGGAGGCTGGCTACACCTTC. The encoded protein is CASSELGEAGYTF.

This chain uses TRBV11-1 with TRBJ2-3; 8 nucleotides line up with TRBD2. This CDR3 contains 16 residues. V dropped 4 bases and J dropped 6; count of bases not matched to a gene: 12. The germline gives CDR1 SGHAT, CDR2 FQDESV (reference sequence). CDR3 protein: CASSSQREMVEDTQYF. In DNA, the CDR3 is TGTGCCAGCAGCTCCCAGCGGGAGATGGTGGAGGATACGCAGTATTTT. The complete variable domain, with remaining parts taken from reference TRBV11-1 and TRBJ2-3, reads EAEVAQSPRYKITEKSQAVAFWCDPISGHATLYWYRQILGQGPELLVQFQDESVVDDSQLPKDRFSAERLKGVDSTLKIQPAELGDSAMYLCASSSQREMVEDTQYFGPGTRLTVL.

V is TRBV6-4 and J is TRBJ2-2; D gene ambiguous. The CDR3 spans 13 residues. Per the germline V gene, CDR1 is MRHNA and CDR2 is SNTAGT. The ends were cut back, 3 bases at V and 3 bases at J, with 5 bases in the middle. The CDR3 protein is CASSEADTGELFF. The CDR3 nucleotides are TGTGCCAGCAGTGAGGCGGACACCGGGGAGCTGTTTTTT.